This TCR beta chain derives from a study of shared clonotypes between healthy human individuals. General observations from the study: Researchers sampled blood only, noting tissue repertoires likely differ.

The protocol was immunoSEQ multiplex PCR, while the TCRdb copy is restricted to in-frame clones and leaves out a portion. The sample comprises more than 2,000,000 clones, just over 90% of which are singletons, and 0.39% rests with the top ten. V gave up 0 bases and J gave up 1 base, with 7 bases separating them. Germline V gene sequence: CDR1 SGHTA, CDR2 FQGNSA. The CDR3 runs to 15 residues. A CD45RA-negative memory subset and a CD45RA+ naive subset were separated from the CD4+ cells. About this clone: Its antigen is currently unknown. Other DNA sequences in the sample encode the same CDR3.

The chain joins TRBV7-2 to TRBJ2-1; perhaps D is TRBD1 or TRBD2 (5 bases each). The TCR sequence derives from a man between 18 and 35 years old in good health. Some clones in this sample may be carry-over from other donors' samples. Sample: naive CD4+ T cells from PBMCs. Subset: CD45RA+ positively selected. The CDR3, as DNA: TGTGCCAGCAGCTTAGCGGGGGTATCCTACAATGAGCAGTTCTTC. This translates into CASSLAGVSYNEQFF. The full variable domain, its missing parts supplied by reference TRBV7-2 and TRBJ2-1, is GAGVSQSPSNKVTEKGKDVELRCDPISGHTALYWYRQSLGQGLEFLIYFQGNSAPDKSGLPSDRFSAERTGGSVSTLTIQRTQQEDSAVYLCASSLAGVSYNEQFFGPGTRLTVL.